A selection of T cell receptor beta chains follows, all from one sample in a study of CD8 T cells in Susac syndrome. TCRdb redid the calling of the immunoSEQ multiplex PCR reads with MiXCR, one entry per CDR3 protein. The sample has 100,000 to 150,000 distinct CDR3 sequences, more than 90% seen once. The sequencing sample was made of CD4+ T cells from PBMCs. The receptor set was obtained from a human donor in good health. Both conserved end residues are part of each CDR3. A D gene is named only where the DNA matches it firmly. Not all rows give a size; the values are once, few, many and, for expanded clones, a class.

>TRBV20-1|NA|NA|TRBJ1-5
TGCAGTGCCCAGGGGTTTAATCAGCCCCAGCATTTT
CSAQGFNQPQHF
>TRBV5-1|TRBD2|NA|TRBJ2-3
TGCGCCACCAGAACTAGCGGGAGGGCCGGAGATACGCAGTATTTT
CATRTSGRAGDTQYF
>TRBV4-1|NA|NA|TRBJ2-7
TGCGCCAGCAGCCAAAGCTGGATCAACGGGACACCAACCTACGAGCAGTACTTC
CASSQSWINGTPTYEQYF
>TRBV23-1|NA|NA|TRBJ2-7
TGCGCCAGCAGTCAATCGGGGCCTAGGGACCGGTACGAGCAGTACTTC
CASSQSGPRDRYEQYF
>TRBV13|TRBD1|NA|TRBJ2-7
TGTGCCAGCCAGCTGGGACAGGGAGTCCTCTACGAGCAGTACTTC
CASQLGQGVLYEQYF
>TRBV15|NA|NA|TRBJ1-5
TGTGCCACCAGCGGCAACTTGGGCAATCAGCCCCAGCATTTT
CATSGNLGNQPQHF
>TRBV7-2|TRBD1|NA|TRBJ1-2
TGTGCCAGCAGCCCGGACAGGAGAAATGGCTACACCTTC
CASSPDRRNGYTF
>TRBV12-3/TRBV12-4|NA|NA|TRBJ1-5
TGTGCCAGCAGCCAGGGGCTGGGGCGCAATCAGCCCCAGCATTTT
CASSQGLGRNQPQHF
>TRBV29-1|NA|NA|TRBJ2-1
TGCAGCGTTTTTGCCGGGACTTTTTTGACTAGCTCCTACAATGAGCAGTTCTTC
CSVFAGTFLTSSYNEQFF
>TRBV28|NA|once|TRBJ1-2
TGTGCCAGCAGTTCACCGACAGTATATGGCTACACCTTC
CASSSPTVYGYTF
>TRBV15|NA|NA|TRBJ2-1
TGTGCCACCAGCAGACTCAACGGCTCCTACAATGAGCAGTTCTTC
CATSRLNGSYNEQFF
>TRBV7-9|NA|NA|TRBJ1-3
TGTGCCAGCAGCGACCTTCGGGACGGCCTCTCTGGAAACACCATATATTTT
CASSDLRDGLSGNTIYF
>TRBV15|NA|NA|TRBJ1-1
TGTGCCACCAGCCCAGAACAGGACACTGAAGCTTTCTTT
CATSPEQDTEAFF
>TRBV2|NA|NA|TRBJ1-5
TGTGCCAGCAGTGAACCAGGGGATAGCAATCAGCCCCAGCATTTT
CASSEPGDSNQPQHF
>TRBV2|NA|NA|TRBJ1-5
TGTGCCAGCAGTCTTTTAGGTCTGGGGACCCAGCCCCAGCATTTT
CASSLLGLGTQPQHF
>TRBV9|NA|NA|TRBJ2-3
TGTGCCAGCAGCTCCCCCGGAACCACAGATACGCAGTATTTT
CASSSPGTTDTQYF
>TRBV7-9|TRBD2|NA|TRBJ2-1
TGTGCCAGCAGCTTGAATCCGGGACTAGCCCTAGGCTACAATGAGCAGTTCTTC
CASSLNPGLALGYNEQFF
>TRBV7-6|TRBD2|NA|TRBJ2-1
TGTGCCAGCAGCTCTCCACGGGGGGGGAGGGCCTACAATGAGCAGTTCTTC
CASSSPRGGRAYNEQFF
>TRBV19|NA|once|TRBJ2-1
TGTGCCAGTAGCTCCACGTATGAGCAGTTCTTC
CASSSTYEQFF
>TRBV5-1|NA|NA|TRBJ1-1
TGCGCCAGCAGCGAAAATACAGGGAACACTGAAGCTTTCTTT
CASSENTGNTEAFF
>TRBV7-9|NA|NA|TRBJ2-1
TGTGCCAGCAGCTTAGCTCCTGGGAACAATGAGCAGTTCTTC
CASSLAPGNNEQFF
>TRBV29-1|TRBD1|NA|TRBJ2-3
TGCAGCGTAGGACAGGGGGCTAGCACAGATACGCAGTATTTT
CSVGQGASTDTQYF